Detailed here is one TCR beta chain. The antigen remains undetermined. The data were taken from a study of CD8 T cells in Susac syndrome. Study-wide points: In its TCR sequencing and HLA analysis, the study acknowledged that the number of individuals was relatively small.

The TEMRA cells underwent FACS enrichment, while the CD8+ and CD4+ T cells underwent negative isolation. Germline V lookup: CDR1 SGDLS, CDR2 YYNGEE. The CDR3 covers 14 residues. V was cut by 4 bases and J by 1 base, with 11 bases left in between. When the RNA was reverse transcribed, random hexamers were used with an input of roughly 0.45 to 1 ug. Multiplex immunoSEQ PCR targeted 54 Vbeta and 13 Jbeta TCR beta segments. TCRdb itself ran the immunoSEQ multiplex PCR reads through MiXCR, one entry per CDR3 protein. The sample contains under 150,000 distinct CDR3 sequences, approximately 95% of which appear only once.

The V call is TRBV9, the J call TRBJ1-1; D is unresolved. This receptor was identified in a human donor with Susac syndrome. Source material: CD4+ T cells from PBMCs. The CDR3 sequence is CASSPPRANTEAFF. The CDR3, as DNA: TGTGCCAGCAGCCCCCCGAGGGCGAACACTGAAGCTTTCTTT.